A single count supports the clone carrying this T cell receptor beta chain. This specimen comes from a study of OX40 agonist ivuxolimab in advanced cancers. Study information: Having had anti-PD-1, anti-PD-L1 or anti-CTLA-4 therapy before was allowed, and roughly 40% had some.

Clones were read by immunoSEQ multiplex PCR, and TCRdb kept only the in-frame ones, dropping some. Of over 55,000 clones listed, less than 95% are singletons. Germline CDR1 is KGHSH and CDR2 is LQKENI. This CDR3 region has 15 residues. Trimming pared 4 bases from V and 7 bases from J, leaving 20 bases between. The V gene is TRBV18, the J gene TRBJ2-7, with D perhaps TRBD1 (6 bases). Here the sequenced sample was CD4+ or CD8+ T cells sorted from blood, taken in a trial of the OX40 agonist ivuxolimab. The TCR comes from an adult with an advanced solid tumor such as melanoma, head and neck, liver or kidney cancer. This CDR3 is CASSLSTGANYEQYF. CDR3 sequence (DNA): TGTGCCAGCTCACTTTCGACAGGCGCTAACTATGAGCAGTACTTC. Complete variable domain (other parts from reference TRBV18 and TRBJ2-7): NAGVMQNPRHLVRRRGQEARLRCSPMKGHSHVYWYRQLPEEGLKFMVYLQKENIIDESGMPKERFSAEFPKEGPSILRIQQVVRGDSAAYFCASSLSTGANYEQYFGPGTRLTVT.